This T cell receptor beta chain was recovered during a study of control samples from healthy donors and cancer patients. The method was immunoSEQ multiplex PCR; TCRdb's version includes in-frame clones alone and lacks a portion of them. The profile covers 150,000 to 200,000 clones, with about 94% appearing a single time and more than 8% taken by the ten largest. Input material: blood. The sequence derives from a woman aged 40 to 55 in good health.

The CDR3 reads CASSDPGTGDSNYGYTF. CDR3 DNA sequence: TGTGCCAGCAGTGATCCCGGGACAGGGGATTCCAACTATGGCTACACCTTC. The rearrangement joins TRBV25-1 to TRBJ1-2, with 10 bases aligning to TRBD1. CDR1 and CDR2 from the germline V gene are MGHDK and SYGVNS. V was clipped by 3 bases and J by 2 bases; unmatched bases: 9. The CDR3 extends over 17 amino acids.